This TCR beta chain appears in the sequencing data of a study of regulatory T cells in long-lasting Graves disease. Study-level results: Patients with persistent disease showed a bias toward TRBV28, TRBJ1-2 and TRBJ2-5.

This clonotype was observed a handful of times. Its antigen is as yet unknown. The time point was: newly diagnosed GD, antithyroid drugs for less than 3 months. The TCR library was prepared using RNA isolated from PBMCs. Diagnoses of Graves' disease were made by American Thyroid Association guidelines. There are 15 residues in the CDR3. The germline V gene encodes CDR1 DFQATT and CDR2 SNEGSKA (reference sequence). V was shortened by 3 bases and J by 7 bases, with 19 bases between the two germline ends. Researchers made TCR beta libraries by using iRepertoire HTBI primers and running Arm-PCR on CDR3 regions. TCRdb re-called the multiplex PCR reads with MiXCR, one entry per CDR3 protein. The table lists about 610,000 distinct CDR3 sequences, roughly 16% of them singletons. These records were also assigned to another study, of T cells in Graves' hyperthyroidism and ophthalmopathy. From that paper: Exclusion of patients followed from uncontrolled infection, other autoimmune disease, pregnancy or lactation.

The TCR sequence derives from a man aged 18 to 30 with Graves disease. The sample in question was peripheral blood mononuclear cells (PBMCs), obtained at new diagnosis, from a patient treated with antithyroid drugs. The chain employs TRBV20-1 and TRBJ2-4; D may be TRBD2 (6 bases). The CDR3 is CSARPGWREGNIQYF. As DNA, the CDR3 is TGCAGTGCTAGGCCGGGGTGGCGGGAAGGGAACATTCAGTACTTC.